These 5 T cell receptor beta chains share one sample of origin, sequenced in a study of blood T cell repertoires in COVID-19. Clones were sequenced by immunoSEQ multiplex PCR, and TCRdb holds only the in-frame ones, with some missing. This sample carries about 87,000 clones, 70% to 90% of them seen once, and the ten largest clones take just over 3%. What was sequenced was peripheral blood. The origin of the receptors is a woman older than 75 with COVID-19, enrolled during active disease.

This sequence joins TRBV7-2 and TRBJ2-1; no clear D gene. Germline V CDR1 and CDR2: SGHTA, FQGNSA. Trimming took 1 base from V and 3 from J, leaving 7 bases between them. There are 14 residues in the CDR3. The DNA of the CDR3 is TGTGCCAGCAGCTTAGTACATCTCTACAATGAGCAGTTCTTC. Amino acid sequence: CASSLVHLYNEQFF.

J is TRBJ2-2 and V is TRBV5-6; no reliable D call. CDR3 length: 16 residues. V lost 0 bases and J lost 1, with 10 bases in between. Germline loops: CDR1 SGHDT, CDR2 YYEEEE. DNA of the CDR3: TGTGCCAGCAGCTTGGTACAGATTATGAACACCGGGGAGCTGTTTTTT. It codes for CASSLVQIMNTGELFF. The variable domain in full, with the rest retrieved from reference TRBV5-6 and TRBJ2-2, is DAGVTQSPTHLIKTRGQQVTLRCSPKSGHDTVSWYQQALGQGPQFIFQYYEEEERQRGNFPDRFSGHQFPNYSSELNVNALLLGDSALYLCASSLVQIMNTGELFFGEGSRLTVL.

This sequence joins TRBV4-1 and TRBJ2-5; D perhaps matches TRBD1 (8 bases). The CDR3 loop spans 16 amino acids. Germline V CDR1 and CDR2: MGHRA, YSYEKL. V gave up 1 base and J gave up 3 bases, with 15 bases separating them. The CDR3 loop is CASSQVWTGREETQYF. DNA of the CDR3: TGCGCCAGCAGCCAAGTTTGGACAGGGAGGGAAGAGACCCAGTACTTC.

This clone was observed a single time. V gene TRBV18 combines with J gene TRBJ2-5, with D maybe TRBD1 (6 bases). CDR3 length: 13 residues. Trimming took off 2 bases at V and 9 bases at J, with 13 bases between the two ends. CDR1 and CDR2 (germline): KGHSH, LQKENI. In DNA, the CDR3 is TGTGCCAGCTCACCAGGGGGCAAAGGGGCCCAGTACTTC. Translated: CASSPGGKGAQYF.

CDR3 bases: TGCAGTGCTAGTACTTGGACAGGCACTAACTATGGCTACACCTTC. It translates to CSASTWTGTNYGYTF. The chain couples TRBV20-1 to TRBJ1-2; TRBD1 aligns across 7 bases. The CDR3 length is 15 residues. Germline V CDR1 and CDR2: DFQATT, SNEGSKA (reference sequence). J was trimmed by 0 bases and V by 3 bases; bases with no gene match: 7.